This T cell receptor (beta chain) was captured by sequencing in a study of neoadjuvant nivolumab and ipilimumab in lung cancer. Whole-study findings and limits: TCR richness and clonality were higher in tumors than adjacent uninvolved lung. Pretherapy blood TCR richness correlated positively with resected tumor richness. Only a small number of samples underwent TCR sequencing. Pathologic regression was not significantly tied to TCR clonality.

Comments on this clone: What it binds is unknown.

CDR3 size: 15 residues. Losses at the gene ends were 3 bases for V and 5 bases for J; bases not matched to a gene: 7. The germline gives CDR1 GTSNPN, CDR2 SVGIG (reference sequence). The table came from immunoSEQ multiplex PCR; TCRdb's copy has only in-frame clones and leaves some out. The table lists 40,000 to 60,000 clones, 75% to 90% of them singletons. The sequencing here drew on blood, taken before neoadjuvant nivolumab, alone or with ipilimumab. The TCR sequence derives from an adult with non-small cell lung cancer. Some clones in this sample may be carry-over from other donors' samples. V is TRBV30 and J is TRBJ2-1; 10 bases line up with TRBD2. Here the CDR3 DNA reads TGTGCCTGGAGGCTACTAGCGGGGCCGAACAATGAGCAGTTCTTC. Protein: CAWRLLAGPNNEQFF.